The 4 T cell receptor beta chains given below trace back to one sample, sequenced in a study of T cells in Graves' hyperthyroidism and ophthalmopathy. Regions amplified from RNA transcripts were the TCR beta CDR3 regions. RT-PCR in the first round (using the HTBI primer set) targeted the TCR CDR3. TCRdb re-derived calls from the multiplex PCR reads in MiXCR, one entry per CDR3 protein. Of over 150,000 distinct CDR3 sequences in the sample, around 17% were seen once. Sequenced input: blood. These receptors were taken from a woman in her 50s with Graves' hyperthyroidism.

This clonotype was recorded many times. The rearrangement joins TRBV7-2 to TRBJ2-7; TRBD1 is a possible D gene (6 bases). Germline V gene sequence: CDR1 SGHTA, CDR2 FQGNSA. The CDR3 spans 14 residues. With 5 bases removed from V and 4 bases from J, the gap between germline ends came to 15 bases. CDR3 sequence (DNA): TGTGCCAGCAGCCAAAACCAGGGGCCTTACGAGCAGTACTTC. This translates into CASSQNQGPYEQYF.

Ten or more counts support this clonotype. The chain joins TRBV7-3 to TRBJ2-1, with 9 bases that match TRBD2. The CDR3 consists of 13 residues. The V gene end was trimmed by 5 bases and the J gene end by 9 bases; junction bases not matched to a gene: 5. Germline loops: CDR1 SGHTA, CDR2 FQGTGA. CDR3 nucleotides: TGTGCCAGCAGCCCCGGGACTAGCAGTGAGCAGTTCTTC. As protein: CASSPGTSSEQFF.

There are many counts of this clonotype. V gene TRBV6-6 combines with J gene TRBJ1-1; TRBD1 might be the D (6 bases). CDR3 length equals 16 residues. CDR1 and CDR2 (germline): MNHNY, SVGAGI (reference sequence). Trimming shortened V by 0 bases and J by 0 bases, and 11 bases separated the two germline ends. The CDR3 reads CASSYSKGGMNTEAFF. DNA of the CDR3: TGTGCCAGCAGTTACTCGAAGGGGGGTATGAACACTGAAGCTTTCTTT.

This clonotype was seen ten or more times. V gene TRBV10-3 combines with J gene TRBJ1-5, with D uncertain. This CDR3 spans 15 amino acids. V was shortened by 4 bases and J by 3 bases, with 13 bases between the two germline ends. CDR1 is ENHRY, CDR2 SYGVKD, per germline. The CDR3 sequence: CAISVSSENNQPQHF. CDR3 bases: TGTGCCATCAGTGTGTCATCGGAAAACAATCAGCCCCAGCATTTT.